These T cell receptor beta chains were read from a single sample in a study of T cells expressing NK-cell markers. Reanalyzing the 5' RACE reads, TCRdb keeps one entry per CDR3 protein, without DNA. The sample's table shows 400,000 to 450,000 distinct CDR3 sequences. What was sequenced was blood T cells: a sorted CD56 or NKG2C T cell subset, CD4+ or CD8+ T cells, or bulk PBMC T cells (not recorded which). The receptors originated from a woman aged 18 to 75 in good health. Both conserved end residues are part of each CDR3.

J gene,V gene,CDR3 protein
TRBJ2-5,TRBV18,CASSHSGAQETQYF
TRBJ2-1,TRBV5-1,CASSLAGGPFLFF
TRBJ1-4,TRBV20-1,CRARDHRNEKLFF
TRBJ2-7,TRBV7-2,CASSFGATVATYEQYF
TRBJ2-5,TRBV20-1,CSAFLPGQGGETQYF
TRBJ2-1,TRBV9,CASSVGRAPPYNEQFF
TRBJ1-1,TRBV6-5,CASSYDRVRTEAFF
TRBJ1-1,TRBV24-1,CATSDSPDRTQTDAEAFF
TRBJ2-2,TRBV12-5,CASGPGVGTGNTGELFF
TRBJ1-1,TRBV12-3/TRBV12-4,CASSFGRGSDSNTEAFF
TRBJ2-4,TRBV20-1,CSAGERLAKNIQYF
TRBJ2-1,TRBV20-1,CSAPSRDGGTYNEQFF
TRBJ1-6,TRBV5-5,CASSLVGVNNSPLHF
TRBJ2-2,TRBV18,CASSQGSQTTGELFF
TRBJ2-7,TRBV9,CASSGEGYEQYF
TRBJ2-7,TRBV6-1,CASSDNRHGAYEQYF
TRBJ2-1,TRBV12-3/TRBV12-4,CASIWGGSARGSYNEQFF
TRBJ1-6,TRBV11-2,CASSLRGDRVGSPLHF
TRBJ2-3,TRBV7-9,CASSFRQGDTQYF
TRBJ2-1,TRBV4-2,CASSQIRQGGSNEQFF
TRBJ2-5,TRBV5-1,CASSLRDRGETQYF
TRBJ2-2,TRBV23-1,CASSQSKGWLTGELFF
TRBJ1-6,TRBV4-3,CASSQELQGSYNSPLHF
TRBJ2-3,TRBV20-1,CSASGTDTQYF
TRBJ2-6,TRBV11-2,CASSITGDSGANVLTF
TRBJ2-7,TRBV27,CASSLWGGREQYF
TRBJ2-3,TRBV18,CASSPPGQATTDTQYF
TRBJ2-7,TRBV12-3/TRBV12-4,CASSFVAYEQYF